This T cell receptor (beta chain) appears in the sequencing data of a study of blood T cell repertoires in COVID-19 (dated by TCRdb to the early 2020s). About the study as a whole: Samples covering the acute and convalescent phases of COVID-19 were provided by collaborators in the United States, Italy and Spain. Samples were obtained from the ongoing ImmuneRACE study (first 160 participants) and from 1,254 subjects provided by 6 global collaborators. Sample metadata almost always included a de-identified subject ID, COVID-19 status, age in years and sex. The dataset comprised deeply sampled blood TCRbeta repertoires from subjects exposed to, actively infected with, or recovered from COVID-19. The material from the prospective study consisted of cDNA or gDNA derived from T cells, B-cell-depleted T cells, or PBMCs. Where HLA class I and class II types were available, the types were taken from metadata supplied by the sample provider, not from assay-based typing. The repertoires were made available in a free public database intended to serve as a resource for research on the immune response to SARS-CoV-2. Here is what the overall study found, with its caveats: The amount of clinical and demographic metadata varied by source and participant and was provided uncurated.

About this clone itself: No antigen is known for it. No much larger clone exists at a distance of one base, and base qualities are not known.

The CDR3 runs 15 amino acids, cysteine and phenylalanine included. Just the 45-base CDR3 DNA is kept, in frame starting at base 1. Trimming costs V 2 bases and J 5 bases, and their ends lie 15 bases apart. CDR1 and CDR2, per the germline V gene, are SGHAT and FQNNGV. Collaborating institutions collected whole blood in K2EDTA tubes following their own protocols. Collaborator samples were shipped for TCRbeta analysis as frozen whole blood, isolated PBMCs, or DNA extracted from either sample type. TCRbeta CDR3 regions were amplified from genomic DNA using the immunoSEQ Assay, a bias-controlled multiplex PCR. The authors processed their data as follows. The number of nucleated cells in each sample was estimated by amplification of reference gene primers within the assay. Sequence reads were collapsed and filtered to measure the absolute abundance of every unique TCRbeta CDR3 rearrangement. For each sample, productive Simpson clonality was calculated as the square root of Simpson's diversity index over productive rearrangements. The clones in this table, taken by TCRdb from immuneACCESS, are in-frame only. Not every clone is retained; where verified, under half of the shortfall comes from an unresolved V gene, and the cause of the rest is unknown. D and trimming were read from the DNA, whereas the V and J calls and clone size are those reported in that table. In all, the sample holds approximately 94,000 clones, and around 85% of those were seen once. Roughly 13% of the sample lies in the top ten.

Sequenced input: peripheral blood. Recombination joined TRBV11-2 with TRBJ2-5; too little of a D gene remains to name it. The receptor was derived from a man aged 45 to 65 with active or convalescent COVID-19. This receptor has the CDR3 CASSLTTQPGETQYF. The DNA sequence reads TGTGCCAGCAGCTTAACTACACAACCTGGGGAGACCCAGTACTTC.